The present entry profiles one T cell receptor (beta chain) with its context. Its antigen remains unidentified. PCR used 60 Vbeta primers and 13 Jbeta primers. The method was immunoSEQ multiplex PCR; TCRdb's version includes in-frame clones alone and lacks a portion of them. Among approximately 250,000 clones, roughly 78% were seen once, and the ten largest hold approximately 0.49%. These data come from a study of cytomegalovirus exposure and HLA in healthy donors. Findings of the study overall: In a later analysis, several top co-occurrence clusters appeared linked to parvovirus B19, influenza, CMV and Epstein-Barr virus. Several V segments, TRBV6-2 and TRBV6-3 among them, could not be told apart and were dropped. Analyses of presence and absence presupposed an approximately uniform sequencing depth across donors. Other equally common chains were less clonally expanded than HLA-associated TCR beta chains, a later analysis showed.

Germline V gives CDR1 SEHNR, CDR2 FQNEAQ (reference sequence). This CDR3 region has 16 residues. V trimming: 5 bases; J trimming: 0 bases; junction bases outside the gene matches: 10. V is TRBV7-9 and J is TRBJ2-7; 7 nucleotides line up with TRBD1. Sequencing was done on a sample of PBMCs. The receptor was derived from a boy between 5 and 17 years old in good health and CMV-seronegative. CDR3 loop: CASSHATTGISYEQYF. The CDR3 region has the DNA TGTGCCAGCAGCCACGCTACGACAGGGATCTCCTACGAGCAGTACTTC.